A single sample is the source of the 28 T cell receptor beta chains below, sequenced in a study of technical replicates of blood from a few donors. The method was immunoSEQ multiplex PCR; TCRdb's version includes in-frame clones alone and lacks a portion of them. The sample lists roughly 80,000 clones; 89% were seen once. Specimen: T cells isolated from PBMCs. The receptors derive from a human donor in good health.

The J gene is TRBJ1-1, the V gene TRBV27, with 8 positions matching TRBD1. J lost 3 bases, V lost 6 bases, and 6 bases had no gene match. The CDR3 spans 14 residues. Germline V gene sequence: CDR1 MNHEY, CDR2 SMNVEV (reference sequence). CDR3 region: CASRSWTGYTEAFF. The CDR3 nucleotides are TGTGCCAGCAGATCCTGGACAGGGTACACTGAAGCTTTCTTT.

V is TRBV5-4 and J is TRBJ1-1; D call uncertain. Trimming pared 0 bases from V and 8 bases from J, leaving 11 bases between. CDR3 size: 13 residues. In germline, CDR1 is SGHNT, CDR2 YYREEE (reference sequence). The CDR3 loop reads CASSLVEGLEAFF. In DNA, the CDR3 is TGTGCCAGCAGCTTGGTGGAGGGTTTGGAAGCTTTCTTT.

The chain recombines TRBV25-1 with TRBJ1-2; 11 bases agree with TRBD1. Germline V gene data show CDR1 as MGHDK and CDR2 as SYGVNS. The CDR3 covers 17 residues. V trimming: 4 bases; J trimming: 7 bases; junction bases outside the gene matches: 14. The CDR3 is CASSALNLGQGATGYTF. DNA for the CDR3: TGTGCCAGCAGTGCATTAAACCTTGGACAGGGGGCTACTGGCTACACCTTC.

The J gene is TRBJ2-7, the V gene TRBV25-1; possible D gene TRBD1, 6 bases. Germline values: CDR1 MGHDK, CDR2 SYGVNS. Trimming cost V 6 bases and J 2 bases, with 17 bases left between them. The CDR3 extends over 15 amino acids. As DNA, the CDR3 is TGTGCCAGCAGCCCCATCCCCGGGACACCCTACGAGCAGTACTTC. It is translated as CASSPIPGTPYEQYF.

The rearrangement joins TRBV30 to TRBJ2-7; the D gene is possibly TRBD2 (5 bases). Germline CDR1 reads GTSNPN; CDR2 reads SVGIG (reference sequence). The CDR3 contains 13 residues. V was shortened by 5 bases and J by 1 base, with 12 bases between the two germline ends. The CDR3, as DNA: TGTGCCTGGGGGCTTGGGAGTTCCTACGAGCAGTACTTC. Translation: CAWGLGSSYEQYF. The full variable domain, with the rest looked up from reference TRBV30 and TRBJ2-7, is SQTIHQWPATLVQPVGSPLSLECTVEGTSNPNLYWYRQAAGRGLQLLFYSVGIGQISSEVPQNLSASRPQDRQFILSSKKLLLSDSGFYLCAWGLGSSYEQYFGPGTRLTVT.

The rearrangement links TRBV2 to TRBJ2-7; D unresolved. Germline CDR1 reads SNHLY; CDR2 reads FYNNEI. Trimming took 6 bases from V and 0 from J, leaving 15 bases between them. This CDR3 comprises 15 residues. The DNA for the CDR3 is TGTGCCAGCAGCCTCAGTTTATGGAGCTCCTACGAGCAGTACTTC. The encoded protein is CASSLSLWSSYEQYF. Looking up the rest from reference TRBV2 and TRBJ2-7 gives the full variable domain: EPEVTQTPSHQVTQMGQEVILRCVPISNHLYFYWYRQILGQKVEFLVSFYNNEISEKSEIFDDQFSVERPDGSNFTLKIRSTKLEDSAMYFCASSLSLWSSYEQYFGPGTRLTVT.

The V gene is TRBV7-2, the J gene TRBJ1-2; TRBD1 matches 7 bases. Germline-derived CDR1 and CDR2 are SGHTA and FQGNSA. The ends lost 3 bases at V and 2 bases at J; junction bases unmatched: 12. This CDR3 comprises 17 residues. CDR3 loop: CASSFKTGPPGNYGYTF. The CDR3 bases are TGTGCCAGCAGCTTCAAGACAGGGCCCCCAGGGAACTATGGCTACACCTTC.

The chain combines TRBV10-3 with TRBJ1-1; TRBD1 matches 7 bases. V lost 6 bases and J lost 1; bases outside the gene matches: 5. This CDR3 is built from 14 residues. Germline CDR1 reads ENHRY; CDR2 reads SYGVKD. The CDR3, as DNA: TGTGCCATCAGAATCCAGGGGGAGAACACTGAAGCTTTCTTT. As protein: CAIRIQGENTEAFF.

The V and J genes are TRBV10-3 and TRBJ1-1, with 9 bases that match TRBD1. This CDR3 spans 13 amino acids. The V gene's germline CDR1 is ENHRY and CDR2 SYGVKD. Trimming took 9 bases from V and 5 from J; bases not matched to a gene: 7. CDR3 in amino acids: CAIFGTGLTEAFF. The DNA for the CDR3 is TGTGCCATATTCGGGACAGGGTTAACTGAAGCTTTCTTT.

This clone was seen more than once but under ten times. The gene calls are TRBV11-1 and TRBJ1-1, with D unresolved. The ends were cut back, 8 bases at V and 11 bases at J, with 15 bases in the middle. Germline V lookup: CDR1 SGHAT, CDR2 FQDESV (reference sequence). CDR3 length: 11 amino acids. This CDR3 reads CASSEGRVAFF. Here the CDR3 DNA reads TGTGCCAGCTCCGAGGGTAGGGTCGCTTTCTTT.

This clone was detected a few times. CDR3 DNA: TGTGCCAGCAGCCAAGGTCAGTTACCCTACAATGAGCAGTTCTTC. It specifies CASSQGQLPYNEQFF. The chain combines TRBV14 with TRBJ2-1, with unresolved D. The CDR3 runs 15 residues. Trimming took 1 base from V and 2 from J, leaving 9 bases between them. CDR1 SGHDN and CDR2 FVKESK come from the germline V gene.

The table lists this clone with a few counts. The chain is built from TRBV4-1 and TRBJ2-7; 8 nucleotides match TRBD2. This CDR3 has 16 amino acids. Germline V CDR1 and CDR2: MGHRA, YSYEKL. V shed 0 bases, J shed 3 bases, and the junction held 7 bases outside the gene matches. The CDR3 sequence is CASSQDWTSRHYEQYF. In DNA, the CDR3 is TGCGCCAGCAGCCAAGACTGGACTAGCAGGCACTACGAGCAGTACTTC.

The CDR3 sequence: CASSSTGGTYEQYF. CDR3 DNA: TGTGCCAGCAGCTCGACAGGGGGGACCTACGAGCAGTACTTC. The V and J genes are TRBV7-6 and TRBJ2-7, with TRBD1 matching 9 bases. V gave up 4 bases and J gave up 2 bases; unmatched junction bases: 3. The germline CDR1 and CDR2 sequences are SGHVS and FNYEAQ. CDR3 length equals 14 residues.

The gene calls are TRBV4-2 and TRBJ1-4, with 10 bases fitting TRBD1. V shed 3 bases and J 8 bases; nucleotides not matched to a gene: 9. The CDR3 has 16 residues. The germline V gene encodes CDR1 LGHNA and CDR2 YNFKEQ. CDR3 bases: TGTGCCAGCAGCCAGGAGATTGGGACAGGGGTGGAAAAACTGTTTTTT. Translation: CASSQEIGTGVEKLFF.

This chain joins TRBV9 and TRBJ2-3; D perhaps matches TRBD1 (5 bases). V was clipped by 0 bases and J by 4 bases, with 15 bases between them. This CDR3 is 16 amino acids long. Per the germline V gene, CDR1 is SGDLS and CDR2 is YYNGEE. In DNA, the CDR3 is TGTGCCAGCAGCGTAGGGGGCAGCCAGGTTTCAGATACGCAGTATTTT. Translation gives CASSVGGSQVSDTQYF.

This rearrangement joins TRBV10-3 to TRBJ1-4, with D unresolved. The CDR3 sequence is 15 residues long. Germline V lookup: CDR1 ENHRY, CDR2 SYGVKD. V dropped 6 bases and J dropped 0 bases, with 11 bases sitting between them. CDR3 sequence (DNA): TGTGCCATCAGGGCAGGAAGAGCAACTAATGAAAAACTGTTTTTT. As protein: CAIRAGRATNEKLFF.

The J gene is TRBJ2-1, the V gene TRBV11-2; 7 nucleotides agree with TRBD2. The germline V gene has CDR1 SGHAT and CDR2 FQNNGV. The length of the CDR3 is 18 residues. The V and J ends lost 2 bases and 8 bases, in that order; junction bases with no gene match: 18. Here the CDR3 DNA reads TGTGCCAGCAGCTTATCTCGAGCGGCGGGAGTTTTTTTGGATGAGCAGTTCTTC. Amino acids: CASSLSRAAGVFLDEQFF. Full variable domain (rest looked up from reference TRBV11-2 and TRBJ2-1): EAGVAQSPRYKIIEKRQSVAFWCNPISGHATLYWYQQILGQGPKLLIQFQNNGVVDDSQLPKDRFSAERLKGVDSTLKIQPAKLEDSAVYLCASSLSRAAGVFLDEQFFGPGTRLTVL.

The chain has TRBV9 and TRBJ2-1; 11 bases map to TRBD2. CDR1 and CDR2 from the germline V gene are SGDLS and YYNGEE. The CDR3 is 17 amino acids. V dropped 3 bases and J dropped 6; count of bases not matched to a gene: 11. The CDR3 reads CASSGPLTSGAANEQFF. CDR3 DNA sequence: TGTGCCAGCAGCGGCCCCTTGACTAGCGGGGCAGCCAATGAGCAGTTCTTC.

The chain is built from TRBV7-3 and TRBJ2-1, with 9 bases aligning to TRBD2. The CDR3 contains 20 residues. The J segment lost 5 bases and the V segment lost 5 bases, leaving 22 bases of the junction unmatched. The germline V gene encodes CDR1 SGHTA and CDR2 FQGTGA. CDR3 DNA sequence: TGTGCCAGCAGCCTCGTTAGCGGGAGAGGCGGAGGAAACTCTAACAATGAGCAGTTCTTC. Translating it yields CASSLVSGRGGGNSNNEQFF.

This chain links TRBV19 with TRBJ2-1, with a weak D call TRBD2 (6 bases). The CDR3 contains 16 residues. Germline values: CDR1 LNHDA, CDR2 SQIVND (reference sequence). Trimming cost V 10 bases and J 4 bases, with 23 bases left between them. CDR3 bases: TGTGCCATTGCATCGCTAGCGACCGGAGGATACAATGAGCAGTTCTTC. Its translation is CAIASLATGGYNEQFF.

J is TRBJ2-7 and V is TRBV7-9; D ambiguous. This CDR3 spans 15 amino acids. Germline CDR1 reads SEHNR; CDR2 reads FQNEAQ (reference sequence). V lost 1 base and J lost 4, with 14 bases in between. The CDR3 reads CASSLVSEIGYEQYF. The CDR3 DNA reads as TGTGCCAGCAGCTTAGTCTCCGAAATCGGGTACGAGCAGTACTTC.

In its sample, this clone was seen once. This chain links TRBV5-5 with TRBJ2-7; TRBD1 aligns across 10 bases. CDR3 length: 16 residues. The V segment lost 4 bases and the J segment 4 bases; nucleotides outside the gene matches: 11. Germline assignment: CDR1 SGHKS and CDR2 YYEKEE (reference sequence). This CDR3 reads CASSSLDRQGAYEQYF. Here the CDR3 DNA reads TGTGCCAGCAGCAGCCTAGACCGACAGGGGGCGTACGAGCAGTACTTC. Drawing the rest from reference TRBV5-5 and TRBJ2-7, the complete variable domain is DAGVTQSPTHLIKTRGQQVTLRCSPISGHKSVSWYQQVLGQGPQFIFQYYEKEERGRGNFPDRFSARQFPNYSSELNVNALLLGDSALYLCASSSLDRQGAYEQYFGPGTRLTVT.

The CDR3 spells CASSIKGGQGYYEQYF. The CDR3 coding sequence is TGTGCCAGTAGTATAAAGGGGGGACAGGGGTACTACGAGCAGTACTTC. The chain recombines TRBV19 with TRBJ2-7; 10 nucleotides align to TRBD1. Germline CDR1 reads LNHDA; CDR2 reads SQIVND (reference sequence). The length of the CDR3 is 16 residues. Trimming took 2 bases from V and 3 from J; bases not matched to a gene: 7.

The chain carries TRBV9 and TRBJ1-1, with 9 bases matching TRBD1. The CDR3 runs to 15 residues. Losses at the gene ends were 3 bases for V and 1 base for J; bases not matched to a gene: 4. Germline lookup yields CDR1 SGDLS and CDR2 YYNGEE. The CDR3 DNA reads TGTGCCAGCAGCGAACAGGACAGGGGGAACACTGAAGCTTTCTTT. Encoded protein: CASSEQDRGNTEAFF.

V and J are TRBV5-1 and TRBJ1-2; D is unclear. Trimming took 2 bases from V and 8 from J, leaving 13 bases between them. The CDR3 extends over 13 amino acids. The germline CDR1 and CDR2 sequences are SGHRS and YFSETQ. The CDR3 nucleotides are TGCGCCAGCAGCTTAACACAGTACATCGGCTACACCTTC. This gives the protein CASSLTQYIGYTF.

The V gene is TRBV28, the J gene TRBJ2-7; TRBD2 aligns across 8 bases. Looked up from germline, CDR1 is MDHEN and CDR2 is SYDVKM. The CDR3 is 15 residues long. V shed 4 bases, J shed 0 bases, and the junction held 5 bases outside the gene matches. CDR3 loop: CASSSSGSFSYEQYF. In nucleotides, the CDR3 is TGTGCCAGCAGTTCTAGCGGGTCTTTCTCCTACGAGCAGTACTTC.

The chain uses TRBV10-1 and TRBJ2-1; D gene unclear. With 0 bases removed from V and 3 bases from J, the gap between germline ends came to 6 bases. This CDR3 comprises 14 residues. In germline, CDR1 is WNHNN, CDR2 SYGVQD (reference sequence). The CDR3 protein is CASSESGHYNEQFF. DNA for the CDR3: TGCGCCAGCAGTGAGTCGGGCCACTACAATGAGCAGTTCTTC.

The chain uses TRBV28 and TRBJ2-5, with D possibly TRBD2 on 6 matching bases. CDR3 length equals 16 residues. V lost 3 bases and J lost 5, with 19 bases in between. Looked up from germline, CDR1 is MDHEN and CDR2 is SYDVKM. The CDR3 sequence: CASSFPGDHERETQYF. The CDR3 nucleotides are TGTGCCAGCAGTTTCCCGGGGGACCACGAGCGGGAGACCCAGTACTTC.